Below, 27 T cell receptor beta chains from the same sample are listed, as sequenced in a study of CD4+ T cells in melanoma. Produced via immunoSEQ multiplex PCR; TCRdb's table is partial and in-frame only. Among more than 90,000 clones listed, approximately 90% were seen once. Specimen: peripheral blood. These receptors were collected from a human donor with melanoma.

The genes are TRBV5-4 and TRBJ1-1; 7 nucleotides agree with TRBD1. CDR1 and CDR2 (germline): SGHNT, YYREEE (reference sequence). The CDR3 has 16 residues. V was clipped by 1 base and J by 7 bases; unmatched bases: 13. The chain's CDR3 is CASSLYYRDSEYEAFF. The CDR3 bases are TGTGCCAGCAGCTTGTATTATCGGGACAGTGAATATGAAGCTTTCTTT.

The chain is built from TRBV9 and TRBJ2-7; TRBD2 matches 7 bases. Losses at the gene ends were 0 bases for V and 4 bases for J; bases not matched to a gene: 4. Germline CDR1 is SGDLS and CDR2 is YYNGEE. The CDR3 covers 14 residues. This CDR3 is CASSVEAGTYEQYF. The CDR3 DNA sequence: TGTGCCAGCAGCGTAGAAGCGGGGACGTACGAGCAGTACTTC.

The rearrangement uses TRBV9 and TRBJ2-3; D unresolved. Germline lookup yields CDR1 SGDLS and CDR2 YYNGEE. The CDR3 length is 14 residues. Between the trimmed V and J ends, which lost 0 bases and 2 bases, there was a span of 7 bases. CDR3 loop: CASSVARPTDTQYF. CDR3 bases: TGTGCCAGCAGCGTAGCCAGGCCCACAGATACGCAGTATTTT.

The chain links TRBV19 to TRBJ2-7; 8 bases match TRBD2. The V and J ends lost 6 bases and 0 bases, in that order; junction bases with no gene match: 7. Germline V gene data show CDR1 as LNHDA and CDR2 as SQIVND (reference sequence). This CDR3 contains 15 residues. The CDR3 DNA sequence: TGTGCCAGTAGGGCAGGGACTAGGAGCTCCTACGAGCAGTACTTC. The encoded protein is CASRAGTRSSYEQYF.

CDR3 sequence (DNA): TGTGCCAGCAGCGTAGCCCGGACTAGCACAGATACGCAGTATTTT. Protein: CASSVARTSTDTQYF. The genes are TRBV9 and TRBJ2-3; tentatively, D is TRBD2 (5 bases). Germline V gene lookup returns CDR1 SGDLS and CDR2 YYNGEE. Trimming pared 0 bases from V and 0 bases from J, leaving 8 bases between. This CDR3 region has 15 residues.

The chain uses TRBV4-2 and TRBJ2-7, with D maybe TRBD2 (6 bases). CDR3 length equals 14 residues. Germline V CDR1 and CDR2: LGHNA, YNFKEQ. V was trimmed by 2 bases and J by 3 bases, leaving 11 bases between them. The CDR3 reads CASSQTTGLYEQYF. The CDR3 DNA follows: TGTGCCAGCAGCCAAACTACGGGACTCTACGAGCAGTACTTC.

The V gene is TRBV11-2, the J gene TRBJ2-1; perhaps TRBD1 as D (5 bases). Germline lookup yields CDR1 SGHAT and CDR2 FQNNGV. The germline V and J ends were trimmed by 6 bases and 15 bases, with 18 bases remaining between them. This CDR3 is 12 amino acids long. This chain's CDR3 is CASSSIRALRFF. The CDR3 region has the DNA TGTGCCAGCAGTTCAATCAGGGCTCTTCGGTTCTTC.

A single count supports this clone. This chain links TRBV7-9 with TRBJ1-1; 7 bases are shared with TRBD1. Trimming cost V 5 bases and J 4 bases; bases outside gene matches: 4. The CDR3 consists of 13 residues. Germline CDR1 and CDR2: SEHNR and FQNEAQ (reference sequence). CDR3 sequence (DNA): TGTGCCAGCAGCCCCACAGGGGCCACTGAAGCTTTCTTT. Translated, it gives CASSPTGATEAFF.

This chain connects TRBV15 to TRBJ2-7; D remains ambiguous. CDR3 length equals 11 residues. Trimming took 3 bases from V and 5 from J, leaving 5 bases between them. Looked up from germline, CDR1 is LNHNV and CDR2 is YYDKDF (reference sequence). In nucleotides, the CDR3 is TGTGCCACCAGCAGGGGGAACGAGCAGTACTTC. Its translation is CATSRGNEQYF. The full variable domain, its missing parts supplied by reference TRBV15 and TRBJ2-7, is DAMVIQNPRYQVTQFGKPVTLSCSQTLNHNVMYWYQQKSSQAPKLLFHYYDKDFNNEADTPDNFQSRRPNTSFCFLDIRSPGLGDTAMYLCATSRGNEQYFGPGTRLTVT.

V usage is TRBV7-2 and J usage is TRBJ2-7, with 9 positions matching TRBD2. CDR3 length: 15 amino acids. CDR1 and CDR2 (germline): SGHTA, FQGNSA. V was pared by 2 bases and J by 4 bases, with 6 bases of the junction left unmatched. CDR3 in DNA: TGTGCCAGCAGCTTAACCAGTAGCGGGGGATACGAGCAGTACTTC. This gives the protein CASSLTSSGGYEQYF.

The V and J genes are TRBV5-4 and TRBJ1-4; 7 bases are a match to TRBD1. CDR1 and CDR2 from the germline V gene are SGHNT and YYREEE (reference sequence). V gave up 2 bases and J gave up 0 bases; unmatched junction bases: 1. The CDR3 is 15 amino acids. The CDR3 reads CASSFDRATNEKLFF. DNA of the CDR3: TGTGCCAGCAGCTTTGACAGGGCAACTAATGAAAAACTGTTTTTT. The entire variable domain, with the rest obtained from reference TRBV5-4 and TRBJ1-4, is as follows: ETGVTQSPTHLIKTRGQQVTLRCSSQSGHNTVSWYQQALGQGPQFIFQYYREEENGRGNFPPRFSGLQFPNYSSELNVNALELDDSALYLCASSFDRATNEKLFFGSGTQLSVL.

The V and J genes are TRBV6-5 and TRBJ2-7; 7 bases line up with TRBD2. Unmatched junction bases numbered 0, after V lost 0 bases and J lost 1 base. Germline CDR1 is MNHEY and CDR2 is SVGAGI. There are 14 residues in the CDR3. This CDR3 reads CASSYSGGSYEQYF. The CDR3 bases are TGTGCCAGCAGTTACTCGGGGGGGTCCTACGAGCAGTACTTC.

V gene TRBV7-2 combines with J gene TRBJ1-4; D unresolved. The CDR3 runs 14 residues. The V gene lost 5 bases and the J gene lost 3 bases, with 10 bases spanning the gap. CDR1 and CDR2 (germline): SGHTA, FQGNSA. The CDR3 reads CASSLGLANEKLFF. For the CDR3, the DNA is TGTGCCAGCAGCCTCGGGCTGGCTAATGAAAAACTGTTTTTT.

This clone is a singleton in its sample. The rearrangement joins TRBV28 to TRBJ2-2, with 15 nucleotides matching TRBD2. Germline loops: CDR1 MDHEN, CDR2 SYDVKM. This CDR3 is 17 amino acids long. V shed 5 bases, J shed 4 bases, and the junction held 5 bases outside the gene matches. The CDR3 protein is CASSPGGLAGGTGELFF. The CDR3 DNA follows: TGTGCCAGCAGTCCTGGGGGACTAGCGGGGGGCACCGGGGAGCTGTTTTTT.

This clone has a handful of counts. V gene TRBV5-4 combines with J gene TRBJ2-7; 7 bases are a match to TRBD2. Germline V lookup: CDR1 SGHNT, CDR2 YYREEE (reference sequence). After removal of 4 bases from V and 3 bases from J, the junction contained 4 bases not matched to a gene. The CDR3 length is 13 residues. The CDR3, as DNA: TGTGCCAGCAGCGGCGGGGGATACTACGAGCAGTACTTC. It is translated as CASSGGGYYEQYF.

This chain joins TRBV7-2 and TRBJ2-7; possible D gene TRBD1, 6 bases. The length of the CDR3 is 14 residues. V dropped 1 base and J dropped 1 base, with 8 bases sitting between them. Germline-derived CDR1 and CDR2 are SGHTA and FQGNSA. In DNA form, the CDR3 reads TGTGCCAGCAGCTTAGATGGACAGTCCTACGAGCAGTACTTC. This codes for CASSLDGQSYEQYF.

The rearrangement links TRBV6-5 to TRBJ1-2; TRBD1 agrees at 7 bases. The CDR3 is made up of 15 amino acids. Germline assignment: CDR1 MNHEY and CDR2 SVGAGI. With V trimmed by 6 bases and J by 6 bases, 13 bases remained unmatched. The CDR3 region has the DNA TGTGCCAGCAGCCGCCGCTACGGGACAGCCAATGGCTACACCTTC. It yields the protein CASSRRYGTANGYTF.

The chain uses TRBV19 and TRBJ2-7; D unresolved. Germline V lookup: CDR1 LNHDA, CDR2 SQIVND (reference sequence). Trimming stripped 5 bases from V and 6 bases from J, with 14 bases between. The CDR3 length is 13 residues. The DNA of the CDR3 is TGTGCCAGTAGTGCTGGGTTTTTGGGCGAGCAGTACTTC. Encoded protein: CASSAGFLGEQYF. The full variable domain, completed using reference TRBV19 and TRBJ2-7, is DGGITQSPKYLFRKEGQNVTLSCEQNLNHDAMYWYRQDPGQGLRLIYYSQIVNDFQKGDIAEGYSVSREKKESFPLTVTSAQKNPTAFYLCASSAGFLGEQYFGPGTRLTVT.

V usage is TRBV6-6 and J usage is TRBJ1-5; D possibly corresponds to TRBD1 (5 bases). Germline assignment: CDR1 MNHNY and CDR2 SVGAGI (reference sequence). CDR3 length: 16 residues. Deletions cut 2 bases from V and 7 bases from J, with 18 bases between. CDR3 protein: CASSYEGPLNGQPQHF. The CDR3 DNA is TGTGCCAGCAGTTACGAGGGACCCCTTAATGGGCAGCCCCAGCATTTT.

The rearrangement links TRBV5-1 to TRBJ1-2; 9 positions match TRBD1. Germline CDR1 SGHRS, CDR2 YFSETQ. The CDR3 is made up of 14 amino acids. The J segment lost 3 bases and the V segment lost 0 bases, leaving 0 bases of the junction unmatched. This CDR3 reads CASSLGTGDYGYTF. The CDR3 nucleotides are TGCGCCAGCAGCTTGGGGACAGGGGACTATGGCTACACCTTC.

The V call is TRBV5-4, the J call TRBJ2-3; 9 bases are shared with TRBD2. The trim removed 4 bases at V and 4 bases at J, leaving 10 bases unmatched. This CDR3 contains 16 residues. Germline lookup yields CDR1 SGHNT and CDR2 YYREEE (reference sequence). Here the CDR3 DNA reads TGTGCCAGCAGCCCGGCGGGCGGGAGGGGTCCAGATACGCAGTATTTT. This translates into CASSPAGGRGPDTQYF. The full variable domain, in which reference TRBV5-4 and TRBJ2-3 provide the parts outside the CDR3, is ETGVTQSPTHLIKTRGQQVTLRCSSQSGHNTVSWYQQALGQGPQFIFQYYREEENGRGNFPPRFSGLQFPNYSSELNVNALELDDSALYLCASSPAGGRGPDTQYFGPGTRLTVL.

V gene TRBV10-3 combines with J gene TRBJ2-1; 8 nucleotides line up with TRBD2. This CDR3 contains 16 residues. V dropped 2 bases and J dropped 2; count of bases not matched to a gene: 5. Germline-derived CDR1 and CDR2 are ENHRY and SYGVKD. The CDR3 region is CAISEHTGGAYNEQFF. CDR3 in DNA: TGTGCCATCAGTGAGCATACCGGGGGGGCCTACAATGAGCAGTTCTTC.

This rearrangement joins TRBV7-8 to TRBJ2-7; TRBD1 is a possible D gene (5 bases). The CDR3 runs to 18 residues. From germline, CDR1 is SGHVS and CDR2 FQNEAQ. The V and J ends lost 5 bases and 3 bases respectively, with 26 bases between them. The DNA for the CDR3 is TGTGCCAGCAGCCCGCAGACCGGCAGGGAAAGGACAAGCTACGAGCAGTACTTC. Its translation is CASSPQTGRERTSYEQYF. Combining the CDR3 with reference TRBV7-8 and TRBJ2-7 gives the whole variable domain GAGVSQSPRYKVAKRGQDVALRCDPISGHVSLFWYQQALGQGPEFLTYFQNEAQLDKSGLPSDRFFAERPEGSVSTLKIQRTQQEDSAVYLCASSPQTGRERTSYEQYFGPGTRLTVT.

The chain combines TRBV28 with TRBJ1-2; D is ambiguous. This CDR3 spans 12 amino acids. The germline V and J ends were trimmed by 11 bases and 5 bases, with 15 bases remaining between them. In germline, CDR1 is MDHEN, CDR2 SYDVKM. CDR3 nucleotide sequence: TGTGCCGCTGGACGGATTAATTATGGCTACACCTTC. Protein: CAAGRINYGYTF.

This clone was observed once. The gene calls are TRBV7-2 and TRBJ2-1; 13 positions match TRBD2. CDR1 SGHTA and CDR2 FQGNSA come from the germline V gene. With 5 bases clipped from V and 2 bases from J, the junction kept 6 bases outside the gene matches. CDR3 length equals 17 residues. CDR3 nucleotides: TGTGCCAGCAGCCGGACTAGCGGGAGTTCGACCTACAATGAGCAGTTCTTC. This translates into CASSRTSGSSTYNEQFF.

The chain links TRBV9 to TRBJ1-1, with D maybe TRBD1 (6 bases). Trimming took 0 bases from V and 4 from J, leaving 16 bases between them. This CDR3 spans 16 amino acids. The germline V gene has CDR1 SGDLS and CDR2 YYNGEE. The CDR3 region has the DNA TGTGCCAGCAGCGTAGCAGTGGGGGCGAGAGGCACTGAAGCTTTCTTT. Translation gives CASSVAVGARGTEAFF.

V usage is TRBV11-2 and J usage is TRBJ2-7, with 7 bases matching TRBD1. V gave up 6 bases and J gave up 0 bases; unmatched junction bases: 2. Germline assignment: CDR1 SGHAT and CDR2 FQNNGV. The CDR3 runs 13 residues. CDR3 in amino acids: CASRPGGSYEQYF. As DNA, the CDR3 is TGTGCCAGCAGACCAGGGGGCTCCTACGAGCAGTACTTC.